A single sample gave rise to the 22 T cell receptor beta chains below, sequenced in a study of OX40 agonist ivuxolimab in advanced cancers. Libraries were built with the immunoSEQ multiplex PCR assay. Imported from immuneACCESS, the table was reduced by TCRdb to in-frame sequences with V and J called. These copies leave out some clones; in studies compared against another copy, an unresolved V gene accounts for under half, and the cause of the remainder is not known. This sample has about 40,000 clones in its table, and around 86% of those were observed once. The ten largest clones take up approximately 13% of the sample. This sample comprised CD4+ or CD8+ T cells sorted from blood, obtained in a trial of the OX40 agonist ivuxolimab. These receptors were obtained from an adult with an advanced solid tumor such as melanoma, head and neck, liver or kidney cancer.

V usage is TRBV5-8 and J usage is TRBJ1-5; possibly TRBD1 for D (6 bases). This CDR3 comprises 16 residues. The V gene lost 7 bases and the J gene lost 3 bases, with 20 bases spanning the gap. Germline V lookup: CDR1 SGHTS, CDR2 YDEGEE. The CDR3 loop is CASEGLERGHNQPQHF. Written as DNA, the CDR3 is TGTGCCAGCGAAGGCCTCGAGCGGGGGCACAATCAGCCCCAGCATTTT.

The J gene is TRBJ1-1, the V gene TRBV19; D gene uncertain. In germline, CDR1 is LNHDA, CDR2 SQIVND (reference sequence). Trimming removed 3 bases at V and 2 bases at J, with 10 bases between. The CDR3 contains 14 residues. The CDR3 reads CASSILHGNTEAFF. The CDR3 DNA reads TGTGCCAGTAGTATTTTGCATGGCAACACTGAAGCTTTCTTT.

The chain recombines TRBV7-6 with TRBJ2-2; 7 nucleotides line up with TRBD1. This CDR3 comprises 17 residues. The junction had 17 bases not matched to a gene; V was cut back by 5 bases and J by 8 bases. Germline values: CDR1 SGHVS, CDR2 FNYEAQ. For the CDR3, the DNA is TGTGCCAGCAGCCCAGAGGGGGCGGTCGAGGGTGTTGGGGAGCTGTTTTTT. Translating it yields CASSPEGAVEGVGELFF. Using reference TRBV7-6 and TRBJ2-2 for the parts outside the CDR3, the full variable domain is GAGVSQSPRYKVTKRGQDVALRCDPISGHVSLYWYRQALGQGPEFLTYFNYEAQQDKSGLPNDRFSAERPEGSISTLTIQRTEQRDSAMYRCASSPEGAVEGVGELFFGEGSRLTVL.

This sequence joins TRBV5-1 and TRBJ1-1; tentative D call: TRBD1 (5 bases). Germline loops: CDR1 SGHRS, CDR2 YFSETQ. Between the trimmed V and J ends, which lost 4 bases and 5 bases, there was a span of 15 bases. The CDR3 length is 14 residues. CDR3 protein: CASSAPGGGTEAFF. For the CDR3, the DNA is TGCGCCAGCAGCGCCCCGGGGGGGGGAACTGAAGCTTTCTTT.

The chain carries TRBV6-1 and TRBJ1-2, with D unclear. The CDR3 length is 12 residues. Germline V gene lookup returns CDR1 MNHNS and CDR2 SASEGT. V lost 3 bases to trimming and J lost 5 bases, with 7 bases between them. CDR3 bases: TGTGCCAGCAGTGACTACCGTTATGGCTACACCTTC. It codes for CASSDYRYGYTF.

The chain has TRBV4-1 and TRBJ2-2; 10 bases are a match to TRBD1. Germline loops: CDR1 MGHRA, CDR2 YSYEKL. V dropped 3 bases and J dropped 5; count of bases not matched to a gene: 3. The CDR3 length is 15 residues. Here the CDR3 reads CASSQEDRGTGELFF. The CDR3 region has the DNA TGCGCCAGCAGCCAGGAGGACAGGGGGACCGGGGAGCTGTTTTTT.

The V gene is TRBV9, the J gene TRBJ2-3; TRBD2 aligns across 9 bases. Germline-derived CDR1 and CDR2 are SGDLS and YYNGEE. The CDR3 length is 17 residues. V shed 3 bases, J shed 3 bases, and the junction held 11 bases outside the gene matches. The CDR3 region is CASSAPLGRGGTDTQYF. In DNA, the CDR3 is TGTGCCAGCAGCGCCCCCCTTGGGCGGGGGGGAACAGATACGCAGTATTTT.

The rearrangement links TRBV29-1 to TRBJ1-2; tentatively, D is TRBD1 (6 bases). This CDR3 spans 13 amino acids. Trimming shortened V by 4 bases and J by 3 bases, and 12 bases separated the two germline ends. The V gene's germline CDR1 is SQVTM and CDR2 ANQGSEA. CDR3 sequence: CSVAGADYYGYTF. The CDR3 nucleotides are TGCAGCGTTGCAGGGGCGGATTACTATGGCTACACCTTC.

The chain couples TRBV28 to TRBJ2-2; 9 nucleotides agree with TRBD1. In germline, CDR1 is MDHEN, CDR2 SYDVKM. Trimming at V came to 8 bases and at J to 6 bases, leaving 7 bases not matched to a gene. This CDR3 region has 14 residues. The CDR3, as DNA: TGTGCCAGCGGAACAGGGGGCTGGGCCGGGGAGCTGTTTTTT. Its protein product is CASGTGGWAGELFF.

The gene calls are TRBV7-9 and TRBJ1-3; D is possibly TRBD1 (5 bases). Germline assignment: CDR1 SEHNR and CDR2 FQNEAQ (reference sequence). The CDR3 extends over 14 amino acids. The V end was cut by 11 bases, the J end by 0 bases, with 14 bases between. Here the CDR3 reads CARGERNSGNTIYF. The CDR3 DNA is TGTGCCCGAGGGGAGCGGAACTCTGGAAACACCATATATTTT.

The sample holds a few counts of this clone. The J gene is TRBJ1-2, the V gene TRBV7-6, with a weak D call TRBD1 (5 bases). The CDR3 totals 15 residues. The V gene lost 1 base and the J gene lost 6 bases, with 15 bases spanning the gap. Germline-derived CDR1 and CDR2 are SGHVS and FNYEAQ. Here the CDR3 reads CASSLEVGRSNGYTF. DNA of the CDR3: TGTGCCAGCAGCTTAGAGGTGGGACGTTCTAATGGCTACACCTTC.

In its sample, this clone was seen a few times. The V gene is TRBV27, the J gene TRBJ1-1, with a tentative D call TRBD1 (5 bases). Germline CDR1 reads MNHEY; CDR2 reads SMNVEV (reference sequence). Trimming shortened V by 7 bases and J by 1 base, and 13 bases separated the two germline ends. The CDR3 is 14 amino acids. The CDR3 nucleotides read TGTGCCAGCACCCCCGGGGGTGGGAACACTGAAGCTTTCTTT. Protein sequence: CASTPGGGNTEAFF.

The J gene is TRBJ2-3, the V gene TRBV6-5, with unresolved D. From germline, CDR1 is MNHEY and CDR2 SVGAGI. The CDR3 length is 15 residues. Trimming took off 0 bases at V and 0 bases at J, with 7 bases between the two ends. CDR3 nucleotide sequence: TGTGCCAGCAGTTACTCGAGCCTCAGCACAGATACGCAGTATTTT. Residues: CASSYSSLSTDTQYF.

The chain employs TRBV5-4 and TRBJ2-7; no definite D call. V was trimmed by 2 bases and J by 2 bases, leaving 11 bases between them. The germline CDR1 and CDR2 sequences are SGHNT and YYREEE (reference sequence). The CDR3 is 14 residues long. This CDR3 is CASSLNLSPYEQYF. In nucleotides, the CDR3 is TGTGCCAGCAGCTTAAACTTATCCCCCTACGAGCAGTACTTC.

The chain is built from TRBV7-3 and TRBJ1-3, with D possibly being TRBD1 (6 bases). The CDR3 covers 14 residues. Trimming took 5 bases from V and 0 from J, leaving 8 bases between them. The germline V gene has CDR1 SGHTA and CDR2 FQGTGA. The chain's CDR3 is CASSLDSSGNTIYF. CDR3 bases: TGTGCCAGCAGCCTGGACAGCTCTGGAAACACCATATATTTT.

The chain combines TRBV6-5 with TRBJ2-1; D is ambiguous. The CDR3 consists of 14 residues. Germline-derived CDR1 and CDR2 are MNHEY and SVGAGI. The ends were cut back, 3 bases at V and 10 bases at J, with 16 bases in the middle. The CDR3 protein is CASSYGAAGGEQFF. The CDR3 coding sequence is TGTGCCAGCAGTTATGGAGCCGCCGGCGGCGAGCAGTTCTTC.

This clone occurred once. The chain has TRBV5-1 and TRBJ2-7, with TRBD1 as a possible D gene (5 bases). CDR3 length equals 14 residues. The ends were cut back, 0 bases at V and 0 bases at J, with 7 bases in the middle. CDR1 SGHRS and CDR2 YFSETQ come from the germline V gene. DNA for the CDR3: TGCGCCAGCAGCTTGGTTACAGGCTCCTACGAGCAGTACTTC. Residues: CASSLVTGSYEQYF.

The chain uses TRBV5-4 and TRBJ2-7; D is possibly TRBD1 or TRBD2 (6 bases each). Per germline, CDR1 SGHNT and CDR2 YYREEE (reference sequence). V lost 3 bases to trimming and J lost 5 bases, with 18 bases between them. The CDR3 runs 15 residues. In DNA form, the CDR3 reads TGTGCCAGCAGCTCTTTAGTGGGGGGCGGCGACGAGCAGTACTTC. As protein: CASSSLVGGGDEQYF.

There are a few counts of this clone. The chain carries TRBV6-5 and TRBJ2-7, with 7 nucleotides matching TRBD2. The trim removed 6 bases at V and 6 bases at J, leaving 11 bases unmatched. CDR1 is MNHEY and CDR2 is SVGAGI in the germline V gene. The CDR3 has 14 amino acids. CDR3 DNA sequence: TGTGCCAGCAGCCAGGGAGGGGAAGATTCCGAGCAGTACTTC. Translation: CASSQGGEDSEQYF.

V gene TRBV4-1 combines with J gene TRBJ1-4; weak D call: TRBD1 (5 bases). Germline assignment: CDR1 MGHRA and CDR2 YSYEKL. This CDR3 is built from 15 residues. V dropped 3 bases and J dropped 6 bases, with 14 bases sitting between them. CDR3 nucleotide sequence: TGCGCCAGCAGCCATAGGACAAGCGGAGATGAAAAACTGTTTTTT. Translating gives CASSHRTSGDEKLFF.

This sequence joins TRBV19 and TRBJ1-2; D unresolved. The CDR3 totals 12 residues. Germline CDR1 and CDR2: LNHDA and SQIVND (reference sequence). V lost 5 bases to trimming and J lost 8 bases, with 12 bases between them. The CDR3 here is CASSPSTAGYTF. CDR3 sequence (DNA): TGTGCCAGTAGTCCGTCGACCGCGGGCTACACCTTC. The whole variable domain, remainder taken from reference TRBV19 and TRBJ1-2, is DGGITQSPKYLFRKEGQNVTLSCEQNLNHDAMYWYRQDPGQGLRLIYYSQIVNDFQKGDIAEGYSVSREKKESFPLTVTSAQKNPTAFYLCASSPSTAGYTFGSGTRLTVV.

This chain links TRBV27 with TRBJ1-1, with no clear D. Germline V gene sequence: CDR1 MNHEY, CDR2 SMNVEV (reference sequence). The V gene lost 4 bases and the J gene lost 0 bases, with 6 bases spanning the gap. The CDR3 has 13 amino acids. The CDR3 bases are TGTGCCAGCAGTTACGCACTGAACACTGAAGCTTTCTTT. Translating it yields CASSYALNTEAFF.